Listed below are T cell receptor beta chains from one sample, sequenced in a study of T cell changes during pregnancy in multiple sclerosis. Data came from immunoSEQ multiplex PCR; TCRdb stores just in-frame clones and leaves some out. This sample carries over 45,000 clones, 90% to 95% of them seen once, and the ten largest clones take less than 2.5%. The sample consisted of peripheral blood, taken in the third trimester of pregnancy. These TCRs come from a female donor with multiple sclerosis, enrolled in a pregnancy study. The CDR3 runs from the conserved cysteine through the conserved F or W. Clone size, where shown, is once, few, many, or a class for clones that have expanded.

J gene: TRBJ2-1; clone size: once; V gene: TRBV28; CDR3 protein: CAISSGRAYNEQFF
J gene: TRBJ1-5; clone size: -; V gene: TRBV19; CDR3 protein: CASSIRHRGDSNQPQHF
J gene: TRBJ2-5; clone size: -; V gene: TRBV7-9; CDR3 protein: CASSLLTSQETQYF
J gene: TRBJ2-5; clone size: once; V gene: TRBV5-1; CDR3 protein: CASSLAGLEETQYF
J gene: TRBJ1-2; clone size: once; V gene: TRBV13; CDR3 protein: CASSFPAGGYTF
J gene: TRBJ1-2; clone size: -; V gene: TRBV7-9; CDR3 protein: CASRGGTGDGYTF
J gene: TRBJ2-7; clone size: -; V gene: TRBV11-2; CDR3 protein: CASRRLKGGTYEQYF
J gene: TRBJ1-4; clone size: few; V gene: TRBV21-1; CDR3 protein: CASSKAAAAAATNEKLFF
J gene: TRBJ1-1; clone size: few; V gene: TRBV4-1; CDR3 protein: CASSSGAEAFF
J gene: TRBJ2-7; clone size: -; V gene: TRBV28; CDR3 protein: CASSRQVSYEQYF
J gene: TRBJ2-7; clone size: -; V gene: TRBV5-4; CDR3 protein: CASSLGGLAGEVGEQYF
J gene: TRBJ2-1; clone size: -; V gene: TRBV4-2; CDR3 protein: CASSRGTGDSNEQFF
J gene: TRBJ2-5; clone size: -; V gene: TRBV28; CDR3 protein: CSHGVAGVGRETQYF
J gene: TRBJ2-5; clone size: -; V gene: TRBV11-2; CDR3 protein: CASSNRRPGLAGGWETQYF
J gene: TRBJ2-7; clone size: -; V gene: TRBV4-3; CDR3 protein: CASSRGQGLYEQYF
J gene: TRBJ2-5; clone size: few; V gene: TRBV7-9; CDR3 protein: CASSLPGAEETQYF
J gene: TRBJ2-2; clone size: -; V gene: TRBV29-1; CDR3 protein: CSVRDRASTGELFF
J gene: TRBJ2-7; clone size: -; V gene: TRBV2; CDR3 protein: CASSGLAGSGEQYF
J gene: TRBJ1-5; clone size: -; V gene: TRBV7-2; CDR3 protein: CASSSTAGAGQPQHF
J gene: TRBJ2-3; clone size: once; V gene: TRBV5-1; CDR3 protein: CATQAGPATDTQYF
J gene: TRBJ2-7; clone size: once; V gene: TRBV7-2; CDR3 protein: CASSPGTSVAYEQYF
J gene: TRBJ1-5; clone size: -; V gene: TRBV28; CDR3 protein: CASSLAGIDQPQHF
J gene: TRBJ2-2; clone size: -; V gene: TRBV5-1; CDR3 protein: CASSSTPNTGELFF
J gene: TRBJ1-1; clone size: -; V gene: TRBV27; CDR3 protein: CASSFHPGQTEPNTEAFF
J gene: TRBJ1-5; clone size: -; V gene: TRBV29-1; CDR3 protein: CSVGGTEGQPQHF
J gene: TRBJ2-2; clone size: -; V gene: TRBV28; CDR3 protein: CASSSRGTGLAGGNTGELFF
J gene: TRBJ1-2; clone size: -; V gene: TRBV7-9; CDR3 protein: CASSLQGNYGYTF
J gene: TRBJ2-1; clone size: -; V gene: TRBV4-3; CDR3 protein: CASSQGSSSYNEQFF
J gene: TRBJ1-1; clone size: -; V gene: TRBV29-1; CDR3 protein: CSARDSAFEAFF
J gene: TRBJ2-1; clone size: -; V gene: TRBV6-6; CDR3 protein: CASSSTGGNSNEQFF
J gene: TRBJ2-3; clone size: -; V gene: TRBV11-2; CDR3 protein: CASSLQTSSSTDTQYF
J gene: TRBJ1-1; clone size: -; V gene: TRBV7-2; CDR3 protein: CASSRGGVNTEAFF
J gene: TRBJ2-2; clone size: -; V gene: TRBV4-3; CDR3 protein: CASSQEGGLAGGHTGELFF
J gene: TRBJ2-7; clone size: -; V gene: TRBV13; CDR3 protein: CASSAGLEGYEQYF
J gene: TRBJ1-4; clone size: -; V gene: TRBV4-2; CDR3 protein: CASSQEKGQGSEKLFF
J gene: TRBJ2-5; clone size: -; V gene: TRBV7-9; CDR3 protein: CASSQPRVLGRETQYF
J gene: TRBJ1-2; clone size: once; V gene: TRBV6-5; CDR3 protein: CASSYSGGTLGGYTF
J gene: TRBJ1-5; clone size: few; V gene: TRBV7-9; CDR3 protein: CASSAGTGDNQPQHF
J gene: TRBJ1-4; clone size: -; V gene: TRBV15; CDR3 protein: CATSRDQSGGVEKLFF
J gene: TRBJ1-4; clone size: -; V gene: TRBV7-9; CDR3 protein: CASSLSSSKLFF
J gene: TRBJ2-7; clone size: -; V gene: TRBV4-1; CDR3 protein: CASSQGHSGTYEQYF
J gene: TRBJ2-7; clone size: -; V gene: TRBV19; CDR3 protein: CASSNSGSSYEQYF
J gene: TRBJ2-1; clone size: -; V gene: TRBV9; CDR3 protein: CASSVGLAGYNEQFF
J gene: TRBJ2-3; clone size: -; V gene: TRBV7-2; CDR3 protein: CASSLDSLAGSPITDTQYF
J gene: TRBJ1-5; clone size: -; V gene: TRBV12-2; CDR3 protein: CASRLDRSNQPQHF
J gene: TRBJ2-7; clone size: -; V gene: TRBV14; CDR3 protein: CASSRQRAGIQYF
J gene: TRBJ2-2; clone size: -; V gene: TRBV10-2; CDR3 protein: CASRNRLAAITGELFF
J gene: TRBJ2-2; clone size: -; V gene: TRBV29-1; CDR3 protein: CSVVGQGAVGELFF
J gene: TRBJ1-2; clone size: -; V gene: TRBV7-9; CDR3 protein: CASSLVLTGEGRNGYTF
J gene: TRBJ2-3; clone size: -; V gene: TRBV7-9; CDR3 protein: CASSPLAGTSGFHTDTQYF
J gene: TRBJ1-5; clone size: -; V gene: TRBV2; CDR3 protein: CASSTGTGVINQPQHF
J gene: TRBJ1-1; clone size: -; V gene: TRBV7-6; CDR3 protein: CASSSPVDRFGVRNTEAFF